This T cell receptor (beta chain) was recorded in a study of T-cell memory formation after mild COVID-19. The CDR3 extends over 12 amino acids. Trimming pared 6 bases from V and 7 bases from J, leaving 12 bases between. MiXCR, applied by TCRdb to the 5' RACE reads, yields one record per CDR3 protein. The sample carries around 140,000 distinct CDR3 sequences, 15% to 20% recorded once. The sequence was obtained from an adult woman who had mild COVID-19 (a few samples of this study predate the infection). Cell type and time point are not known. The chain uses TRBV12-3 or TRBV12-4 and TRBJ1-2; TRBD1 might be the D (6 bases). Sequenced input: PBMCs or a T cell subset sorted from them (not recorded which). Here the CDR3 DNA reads TGTGCCAGCAGACAGGGTTGGAGTGGCTACACCTTC. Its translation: CASRQGWSGYTF.